What follows is one TCR beta chain and its context. The antigen is undetermined. Other DNA sequences in this specimen translate into the identical CDR3. The CDR3 is 13 amino acids. V lost 6 bases, J lost 4 bases, and 13 bases lay in between. Germline V lookup: CDR1 KGHSH, CDR2 LQKENI. These data come from a study of cytomegalovirus exposure and HLA in healthy donors. Study outcomes and limitations: The study listed roughly 160 cytomegalovirus-associated TCR beta chains.

13 Jbeta primers and 60 Vbeta primers were used for the PCR. Profiled with immunoSEQ multiplex PCR; TCRdb holds only in-frame clones, not every one. Reported are 150,000 to 200,000 clones; the ten largest clones contain 6.5%. The chain links TRBV18 to TRBJ2-7, with TRBD2 as a possible D gene (6 bases). Sequencing was carried out using PBMCs. This clonotype was obtained from a man aged 30 to 39 in good health and CMV-seronegative. The DNA of the CDR3 is TGTGCCAGCTCCCCAGCTGGAGGGTACGAGCAGTACTTC. Its translation: CASSPAGGYEQYF.